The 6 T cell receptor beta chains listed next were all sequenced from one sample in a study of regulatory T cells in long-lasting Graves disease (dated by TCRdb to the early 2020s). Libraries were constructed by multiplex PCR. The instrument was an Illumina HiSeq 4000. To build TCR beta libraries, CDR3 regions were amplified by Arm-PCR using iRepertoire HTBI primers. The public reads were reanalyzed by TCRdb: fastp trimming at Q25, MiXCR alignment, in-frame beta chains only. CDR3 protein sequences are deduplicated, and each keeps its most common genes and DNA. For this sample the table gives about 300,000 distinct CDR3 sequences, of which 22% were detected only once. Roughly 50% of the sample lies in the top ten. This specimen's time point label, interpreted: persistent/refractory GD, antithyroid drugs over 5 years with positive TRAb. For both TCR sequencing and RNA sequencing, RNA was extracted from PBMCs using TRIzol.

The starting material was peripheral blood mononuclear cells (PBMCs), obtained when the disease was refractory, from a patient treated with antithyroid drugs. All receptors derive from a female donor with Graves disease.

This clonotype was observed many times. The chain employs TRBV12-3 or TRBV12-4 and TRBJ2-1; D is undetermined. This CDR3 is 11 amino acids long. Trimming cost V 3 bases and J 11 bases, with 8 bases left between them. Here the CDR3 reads CASSFGRKQFF. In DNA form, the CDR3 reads TGTGCCAGCAGTTTCGGACGGAAGCAGTTCTTC.

CDR3 residues: CASSFQGKGTEAFF. The CDR3 DNA is TGCGCCAGCAGCTTTCAGGGAAAAGGAACTGAAGCTTTCTTT. The V gene is TRBV5-1, the J gene TRBJ1-1; a weak D match, TRBD1 (5 bases). CDR1 and CDR2 (germline): SGHRS, YFSETQ. This CDR3 comprises 14 residues. Trimming shortened V by 2 bases and J by 5 bases, and 13 bases separated the two germline ends.

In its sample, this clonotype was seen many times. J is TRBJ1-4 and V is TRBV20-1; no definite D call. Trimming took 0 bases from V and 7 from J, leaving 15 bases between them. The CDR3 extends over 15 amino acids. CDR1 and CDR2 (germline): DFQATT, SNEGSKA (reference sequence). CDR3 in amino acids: CSARDPIGWGEKLFF. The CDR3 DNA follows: TGCAGTGCTAGAGATCCGATAGGGTGGGGTGAAAAACTGTTTTTT.

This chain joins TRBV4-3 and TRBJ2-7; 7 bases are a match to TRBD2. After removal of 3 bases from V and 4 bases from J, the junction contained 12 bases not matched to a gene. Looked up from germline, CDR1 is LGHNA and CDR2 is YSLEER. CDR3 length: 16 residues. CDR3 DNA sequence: TGCGCCAGCAGCCACAGCTACGGGGGGATCCCTTACGAGCAGTACTTC. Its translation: CASSHSYGGIPYEQYF.

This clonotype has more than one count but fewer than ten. The CDR3 DNA is TGTGCCAGCAGTAGACCCACGGACAGGGGTGGAGAGACCCAGTACTTC. Protein: CASSRPTDRGGETQYF. The rearrangement links TRBV6-2 or TRBV6-3 to TRBJ2-5; 9 bases agree with TRBD1. The J segment lost 4 bases and the V segment lost 5 bases, leaving 11 bases of the junction unmatched. From germline, CDR1 is MNHEY and CDR2 SVGEGT. This CDR3 has 16 amino acids.

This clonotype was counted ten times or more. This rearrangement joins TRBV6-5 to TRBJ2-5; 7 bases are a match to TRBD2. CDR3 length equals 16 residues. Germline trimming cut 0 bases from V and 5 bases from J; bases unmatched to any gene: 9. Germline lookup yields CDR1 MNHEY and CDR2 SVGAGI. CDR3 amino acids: CASSYSNPGRGETQYF. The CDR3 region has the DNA TGTGCCAGCAGTTACTCCAACCCTGGGCGGGGGGAGACCCAGTACTTC.